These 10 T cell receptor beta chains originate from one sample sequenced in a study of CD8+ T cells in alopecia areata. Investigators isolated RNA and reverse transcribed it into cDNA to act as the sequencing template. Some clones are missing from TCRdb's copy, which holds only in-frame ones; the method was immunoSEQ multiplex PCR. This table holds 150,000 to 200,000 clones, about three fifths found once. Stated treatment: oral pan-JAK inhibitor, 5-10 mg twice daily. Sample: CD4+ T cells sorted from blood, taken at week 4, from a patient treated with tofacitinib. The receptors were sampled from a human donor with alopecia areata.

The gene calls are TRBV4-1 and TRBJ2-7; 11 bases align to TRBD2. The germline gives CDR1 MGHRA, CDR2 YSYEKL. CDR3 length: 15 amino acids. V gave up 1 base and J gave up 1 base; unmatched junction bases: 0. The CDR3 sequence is CASSQGLAGSYEQYF. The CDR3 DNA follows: TGCGCCAGCAGCCAAGGACTAGCGGGGTCCTACGAGCAGTACTTC.

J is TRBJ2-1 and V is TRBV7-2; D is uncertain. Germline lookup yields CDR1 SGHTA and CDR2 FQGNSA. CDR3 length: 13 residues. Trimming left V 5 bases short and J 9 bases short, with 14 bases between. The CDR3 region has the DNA TGTGCCAGCAGCAGATCCCCATTGGGTGAGCAGTTCTTC. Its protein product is CASSRSPLGEQFF.

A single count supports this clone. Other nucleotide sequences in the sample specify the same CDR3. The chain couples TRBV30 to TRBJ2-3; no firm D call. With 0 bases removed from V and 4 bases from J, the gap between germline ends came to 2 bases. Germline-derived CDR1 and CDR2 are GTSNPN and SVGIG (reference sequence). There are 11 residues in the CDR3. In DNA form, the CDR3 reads TGTGCCTGGAGTGTTTCAGATACGCAGTATTTT. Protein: CAWSVSDTQYF.

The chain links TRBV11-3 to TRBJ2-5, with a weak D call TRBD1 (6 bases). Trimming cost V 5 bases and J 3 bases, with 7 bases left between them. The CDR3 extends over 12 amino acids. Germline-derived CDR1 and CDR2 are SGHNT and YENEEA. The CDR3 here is CASSRTEETQYF. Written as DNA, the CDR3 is TGTGCCAGCAGCAGGACAGAAGAGACCCAGTACTTC.

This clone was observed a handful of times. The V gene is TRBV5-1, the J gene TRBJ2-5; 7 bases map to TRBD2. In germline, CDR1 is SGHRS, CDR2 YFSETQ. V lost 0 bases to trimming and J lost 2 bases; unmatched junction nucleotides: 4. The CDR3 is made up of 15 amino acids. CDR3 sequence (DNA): TGCGCCAGCAGCTTGGTGGGACTAATTCAAGAGACCCAGTACTTC. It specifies CASSLVGLIQETQYF.

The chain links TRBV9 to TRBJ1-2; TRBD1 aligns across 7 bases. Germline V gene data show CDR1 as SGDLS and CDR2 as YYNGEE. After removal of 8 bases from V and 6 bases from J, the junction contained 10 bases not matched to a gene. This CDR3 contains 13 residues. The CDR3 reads CASTRTGDDGYTF. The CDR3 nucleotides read TGTGCCAGTACCCGGACAGGAGATGATGGCTACACCTTC.

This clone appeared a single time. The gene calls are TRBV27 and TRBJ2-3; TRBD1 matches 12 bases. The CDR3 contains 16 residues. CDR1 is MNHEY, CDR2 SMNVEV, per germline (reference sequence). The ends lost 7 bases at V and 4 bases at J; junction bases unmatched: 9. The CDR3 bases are TGTGCCAGCAAACCCCGGGACAGGGGGCTGTCAGATACGCAGTATTTT. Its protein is CASKPRDRGLSDTQYF.

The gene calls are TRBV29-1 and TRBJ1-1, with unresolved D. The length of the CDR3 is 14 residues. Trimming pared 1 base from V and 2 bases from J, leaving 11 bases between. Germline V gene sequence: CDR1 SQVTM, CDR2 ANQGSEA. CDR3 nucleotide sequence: TGCAGCGTTGAAGTTTCCGGGAGTAACACTGAAGCTTTCTTT. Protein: CSVEVSGSNTEAFF. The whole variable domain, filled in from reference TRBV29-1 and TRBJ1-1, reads SAVISQKPSRDICQRGTSLTIQCQVDSQVTMMFWYRQQPGQSLTLIATANQGSEATYESGFVIDKFPISRPNLTFSTLTVSNMSPEDSSIYLCSVEVSGSNTEAFFGQGTRLTVV.

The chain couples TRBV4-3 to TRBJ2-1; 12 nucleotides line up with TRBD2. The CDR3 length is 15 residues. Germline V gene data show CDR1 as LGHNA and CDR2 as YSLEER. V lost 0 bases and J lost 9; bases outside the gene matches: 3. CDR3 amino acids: CASSQDLAGGLEQFF. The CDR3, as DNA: TGCGCCAGCAGCCAAGATCTAGCGGGGGGGCTTGAGCAGTTCTTC.

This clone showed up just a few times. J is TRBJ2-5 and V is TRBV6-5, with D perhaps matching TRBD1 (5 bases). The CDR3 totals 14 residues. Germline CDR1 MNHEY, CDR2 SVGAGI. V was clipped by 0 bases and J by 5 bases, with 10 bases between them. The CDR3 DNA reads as TGTGCCAGCAGTTACTCTTGGCAGGGCGAGACCCAGTACTTC. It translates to CASSYSWQGETQYF.